One sample yielded the 27 T cell receptor beta chains listed below, sequenced in a study of T cells in Graves' hyperthyroidism and ophthalmopathy. What was amplified from RNA transcripts were TCR beta CDR3 regions. The TCR CDR3 was amplified in a first-round RT-PCR using the HTBI primer set. TCRdb reprocessed the multiplex PCR reads with MiXCR, giving one entry per CDR3 protein. This sample has about 300,000 distinct CDR3 sequences; more than 10% occur once, and the top ten carry 7.5% to 8%. The sample comprised blood. These receptor sequences come from a woman aged 30 to 39 with Graves' hyperthyroidism that later progressed to Graves' ophthalmopathy.

This clonotype was counted many times. This chain links TRBV28 with TRBJ1-1; 7 bases fit TRBD1. The V gene's germline CDR1 is MDHEN and CDR2 SYDVKM. Losses at the gene ends were 1 base for V and 5 bases for J; bases not matched to a gene: 10. CDR3 size: 16 residues. In nucleotides, the CDR3 is TGTGCCAGCAGTTTATTTCCCCGACAGGGTAAAACTGAAGCTTTCTTT. Amino acids: CASSLFPRQGKTEAFF.

This clonotype was observed at least ten times. The rearrangement uses TRBV28 and TRBJ2-1; possible D gene TRBD2, 6 bases. CDR3 length: 13 residues. Germline V gene data show CDR1 as MDHEN and CDR2 as SYDVKM. The V and J ends lost 6 bases and 7 bases respectively, with 13 bases between them. The CDR3 bases are TGTGCCAGCAGCTCTAGCGCTAATAATGAGCAGTTCTTC. Protein: CASSSSANNEQFF.

This clonotype was counted at least ten times. The chain joins TRBV7-2 to TRBJ2-7; D is tentatively TRBD1 or TRBD2 (7 bases each). V lost 5 bases, J lost 9 bases, and 11 bases lay in between. CDR1 is SGHTA, CDR2 FQGNSA, per germline. The CDR3 is 11 residues long. Here the CDR3 reads CASSPGGGQYF. The CDR3 DNA sequence: TGTGCCAGCAGCCCAGGGGGGGGGCAGTACTTC.

The chain joins TRBV27 to TRBJ2-3; D not certain. The germline V gene has CDR1 MNHEY and CDR2 SMNVEV (reference sequence). V dropped 11 bases and J dropped 2 bases, with 17 bases sitting between them. The CDR3 is 14 residues long. Here the CDR3 reads CAPRPRPNTDTQYF. CDR3 coding DNA: TGTGCCCCCCGGCCTCGCCCTAACACAGATACGCAGTATTTT.

This clonotype was counted at least ten times. The gene calls are TRBV7-9 and TRBJ1-2, with D unclear. V was pared by 2 bases and J by 1 base, with 2 bases between. Germline V lookup: CDR1 SEHNR, CDR2 FQNEAQ (reference sequence). The CDR3 length is 12 residues. The CDR3: CASSLHNYGYTF. The CDR3 region has the DNA TGTGCCAGCAGCTTACATAACTATGGCTACACCTTC.

Points on this clonotype: This may be a read error: a much more frequent sequence differs by one nucleotide. This chain connects TRBV2 to TRBJ1-2, with a weak D call TRBD1 (5 bases). The V gene's germline CDR1 is SNHLY and CDR2 FYNNEI. The CDR3 covers 13 residues. CDR3 coding DNA: TGTGCCAGCAGTCCCCCGGACAACTATGACTACACCTTC. As protein: CASSPPDNYDYTF.

There are many counts of this clonotype. The chain couples TRBV30 to TRBJ2-2; D call uncertain. CDR3 length: 15 residues. Trimming cost V 0 bases and J 4 bases, with 12 bases left between them. Germline V CDR1 and CDR2: GTSNPN, SVGIG (reference sequence). The CDR3 protein is CAWSVLASGTGELFF. CDR3 nucleotides: TGTGCCTGGAGTGTACTCGCGTCAGGCACCGGGGAGCTGTTTTTT.

This clonotype came up many times. This rearrangement joins TRBV7-8 to TRBJ2-7; 9 bases are shared with TRBD1. V was clipped by 5 bases and J by 5 bases; unmatched bases: 7. This CDR3 comprises 14 residues. The V gene's germline CDR1 is SGHVS and CDR2 FQNEAQ. The CDR3 reads CASSLRTGEDEQYF. CDR3 DNA: TGTGCCAGCAGCCTACGGACAGGGGAGGACGAGCAGTACTTC.

This clonotype was counted ten times or more. The CDR3 region is CASSKGRGSYNEQFF. In DNA, the CDR3 is TGTGCCAGCAGCAAGGGACGAGGATCCTACAATGAGCAGTTCTTC. The rearrangement links TRBV7-8 to TRBJ2-1; either TRBD1 or TRBD2 may fit D (5 bases each). Trimming cost V 5 bases and J 1 base, with 12 bases left between them. CDR1 is SGHVS, CDR2 FQNEAQ, per germline. This CDR3 has 15 residues.

A note on this clonotype: One end of the junction does not line up with germline, which may come from a read error. The rearrangement uses TRBV30 and TRBJ2-1; D uncertain. The germline CDR1 and CDR2 sequences are GTSNPN and SVGIG (reference sequence). This CDR3 is built from 16 residues. The CDR3 region is CAWSVPFTSSYDEQFF. The CDR3 DNA sequence: TGTGCCTGGAGTGTGCCCTTTACGAGCTCCTACGATGAGCAGTTCTTC.

Many counts were recorded for this clonotype. The chain joins TRBV20-1 to TRBJ2-5; tentative D call: TRBD2 (6 bases). This CDR3 has 13 residues. V was clipped by 4 bases and J by 1 base, with 10 bases between them. Germline CDR1 and CDR2: DFQATT and SNEGSKA (reference sequence). CDR3 in DNA: TGCAGTGCTATTGGAGGGTCCCAAGAGACCCAGTACTTC. Residues: CSAIGGSQETQYF.

This clonotype showed up many times. The chain links TRBV7-6 to TRBJ2-5; D is uncertain. This CDR3 region has 16 residues. Trimming took off 1 base at V and 2 bases at J, with 14 bases between the two ends. Germline V gene lookup returns CDR1 SGHVS and CDR2 FNYEAQ. CDR3 sequence: CASSLVTHGGQETQYF. The CDR3 DNA reads TGTGCCAGCAGCTTAGTGACACACGGCGGTCAAGAGACCCAGTACTTC.

The rearrangement links TRBV20-1 to TRBJ2-1, with TRBD2 identical over 10 bases. V was clipped by 3 bases and J by 1 base; unmatched bases: 9. Looked up from germline, CDR1 is DFQATT and CDR2 is SNEGSKA (reference sequence). This CDR3 spans 17 amino acids. This CDR3 reads CSASRLAGVPSYNEQFF. In DNA form, the CDR3 reads TGCAGTGCTAGTAGGCTAGCGGGAGTTCCTTCCTACAATGAGCAGTTCTTC.

The rearrangement joins TRBV5-4 to TRBJ2-7, with TRBD2 matching over 11 bases. V shed 4 bases and J 1 base; nucleotides not matched to a gene: 7. The CDR3 runs 16 residues. CDR1 is SGHNT, CDR2 YYREEE, per germline (reference sequence). The CDR3 sequence is CASSPPGLAASYEQYF. CDR3 in DNA: TGTGCCAGCAGCCCCCCGGGACTAGCGGCATCCTACGAGCAGTACTTC.

This clonotype was seen ten or more times. The chain employs TRBV27 and TRBJ2-1; 8 bases line up with TRBD2. The CDR3 runs 15 residues. Looked up from germline, CDR1 is MNHEY and CDR2 is SMNVEV (reference sequence). V shed 2 bases, J shed 5 bases, and the junction held 5 bases outside the gene matches. Here the CDR3 DNA reads TGTGCCAGCAGTTTAGCGGGGGGCGTCCACAATGAGCAGTTCTTC. Translated, it gives CASSLAGGVHNEQFF.

A note on this clonotype: One base away lies a much larger clone, so this may be a sequencing read error. This chain uses TRBV13 with TRBJ2-7; 12 bases map to TRBD2. The CDR3 runs to 14 residues. The trim removed 5 bases at V and 5 bases at J, leaving 4 bases unmatched. Germline V gives CDR1 PRHDT, CDR2 FYEKMQ (reference sequence). Here the CDR3 DNA reads TGTGCCAGCAGCGCCCGACTAGCGGGAGACGAGCAGTACTTC. Protein product: CASSARLAGDEQYF.

The chain joins TRBV30 to TRBJ1-6; the match to TRBD1 covers 8 bases. There are 15 residues in the CDR3. The V segment lost 2 bases and the J segment 8 bases; nucleotides outside the gene matches: 8. Germline V gene data show CDR1 as GTSNPN and CDR2 as SVGIG (reference sequence). The CDR3, as DNA: TGTGCCTGGAGTTACGTCAGGGGGCACCATTCACCCCTCCACTTT. Its translation is CAWSYVRGHHSPLHF.

This clonotype was picked up many times. The chain couples TRBV7-2 to TRBJ2-3; TRBD2 aligns across 9 bases. CDR1 is SGHTA, CDR2 FQGNSA, per germline. The length of the CDR3 is 14 residues. V lost 1 base to trimming and J lost 5 bases; unmatched junction nucleotides: 1. The CDR3 spells CASSLGLAEDTQYF. In DNA form, the CDR3 reads TGTGCCAGCAGCTTAGGACTAGCGGAAGATACGCAGTATTTT.

V and J are TRBV2 and TRBJ2-1, with D unclear. V was pared by 1 base and J by 5 bases, with 12 bases between. CDR3 length equals 15 residues. Germline V CDR1 and CDR2: SNHLY, FYNNEI. The CDR3 sequence: CASSEGPNLNNEQFF. CDR3 DNA: TGTGCCAGCAGTGAAGGGCCAAACTTAAACAATGAGCAGTTCTTC.

This clonotype has at least ten counts. The chain employs TRBV7-9 and TRBJ2-1; 8 bases agree with TRBD1. The V gene end was trimmed by 5 bases and the J gene end by 0 bases; junction bases not matched to a gene: 9. The CDR3 extends over 17 amino acids. Germline CDR1 reads SEHNR; CDR2 reads FQNEAQ (reference sequence). CDR3 bases: TGTGCCAGCAGCCCCGTCACAGGGGGATTCTCCTACAATGAGCAGTTCTTC. This translates into CASSPVTGGFSYNEQFF.

This clonotype was recorded at least ten times. The V and J genes are TRBV12-3 or TRBV12-4 and TRBJ1-6, with 10 bases identical to TRBD1. The CDR3 totals 16 residues. V lost 8 bases to trimming and J lost 6 bases; unmatched junction nucleotides: 10. CDR3: CASSLRGTGANSPLHF. The DNA of the CDR3 is TGTGCCAGCTCCCTACGTGGGACAGGGGCTAATTCACCCCTCCACTTT.

In this sample, this clonotype turned up many times. The gene calls are TRBV5-1 and TRBJ2-1, with TRBD2 matching 10 bases. Germline V lookup: CDR1 SGHRS, CDR2 YFSETQ. CDR3 length: 17 residues. V dropped 5 bases and J dropped 2; count of bases not matched to a gene: 10. The CDR3 sequence is CASRSLAGASTYNEQFF. The CDR3 DNA follows: TGCGCCAGCAGGTCCCTAGCGGGAGCATCGACCTACAATGAGCAGTTCTTC.

This clonotype occurred many times. The chain uses TRBV30 and TRBJ2-7, with 8 bases fitting TRBD2. CDR1 is GTSNPN and CDR2 is SVGIG in the germline V gene (reference sequence). The CDR3 loop spans 13 amino acids. Trimming removed 3 bases from V and 6 bases from J; junction bases left unmatched: 7. CDR3 DNA sequence: TGTGCCTGGAGAAAAAGCGGGGGTAGCGAGCAGTACTTC. Amino acids: CAWRKSGGSEQYF. Using reference TRBV30 and TRBJ2-7 for the parts outside the CDR3, the full variable domain is SQTIHQWPATLVQPVGSPLSLECTVEGTSNPNLYWYRQAAGRGLQLLFYSVGIGQISSEVPQNLSASRPQDRQFILSSKKLLLSDSGFYLCAWRKSGGSEQYFGPGTRLTVT.

This clonotype was detected many times. V and J are TRBV28 and TRBJ1-2; 9 nucleotides align to TRBD1. The V and J ends lost 3 bases and 6 bases, in that order; junction bases with no gene match: 8. This CDR3 has 15 amino acids. The V gene's germline CDR1 is MDHEN and CDR2 SYDVKM. The CDR3 spells CASSLEDRGMDGYTF. The CDR3, as DNA: TGTGCCAGCAGTTTGGAAGACAGGGGGATGGATGGCTACACCTTC.

This clonotype was seen only once. J is TRBJ2-3 and V is TRBV19; TRBD2 agrees at 7 bases. V shed 4 bases, J shed 2 bases, and the junction held 6 bases outside the gene matches. This CDR3 has 15 amino acids. Germline V gene data show CDR1 as LNHDA and CDR2 as SQIVND (reference sequence). In DNA, the CDR3 is TGTGCCAGTAGTAATGCTAGCGGAAACACAGATACGCAGTATTTT. It specifies CASSNASGNTDTQYF.

V and J are TRBV5-1 and TRBJ2-3; 12 bases line up with TRBD2. V lost 0 bases, J lost 6 bases, and 8 bases stayed unmatched. Germline loops: CDR1 SGHRS, CDR2 YFSETQ. The CDR3 is 17 amino acids. The CDR3 region has the DNA TGCGCCAGCAGCTTGGTAGCTCTAGCGGGAGGGGCCGATACGCAGTATTTT. Translating gives CASSLVALAGGADTQYF. Full variable domain (outside the CDR3, taken from reference TRBV5-1 and TRBJ2-3): KAGVTQTPRYLIKTRGQQVTLSCSPISGHRSVSWYQQTPGQGLQFLFEYFSETQRNKGNFPGRFSGRQFSNSRSEMNVSTLELGDSALYLCASSLVALAGGADTQYFGPGTRLTVL.

The sample holds many counts of this clonotype. The CDR3 spells CASTRGLAVYNEQFF. Written as DNA, the CDR3 is TGTGCCAGCACCCGGGGGCTAGCGGTATACAATGAGCAGTTCTTC. The chain carries TRBV28 and TRBJ2-1; tentatively, D is TRBD2 (7 bases). Germline V CDR1 and CDR2: MDHEN, SYDVKM. The CDR3 has 15 amino acids. Trimming took off 7 bases at V and 4 bases at J, with 17 bases between the two ends. Using reference TRBV28 and TRBJ2-1 for the parts outside the CDR3, the full variable domain is DVKVTQSSRYLVKRTGEKVFLECVQDMDHENMFWYRQDPGLGLRLIYFSYDVKMKEKGDIPEGYSVSREKKERFSLILESASTNQTSMYLCASTRGLAVYNEQFFGPGTRLTVL.